Only one count was recorded for the clone carrying this T cell receptor beta chain. Its antigen is unidentified. Clones were sequenced by immunoSEQ multiplex PCR, and TCRdb holds only the in-frame ones, with some missing. The sample lists 150,000 to 200,000 clones, about 85% occurring once. Germline CDR1 SGDLS, CDR2 YYNGEE. The CDR3 has 16 residues. V lost 0 bases and J lost 1; bases outside the gene matches: 4. Time point here: blood 4 weeks post-SBRT, at nephrectomy. As for treatment: 15 Gy SBRT to primary tumor, nephrectomy 4 weeks later. Nephrectomy followed 15 Gy stereotactic body radiation by 4 weeks. The tumor was a clear cell renal cell carcinoma. This record belongs to a study of radiation and T cells in renal cell carcinoma. Broader study findings: No pretreatment tumor biopsies were available for baseline clonotypes.

The TCR comes from a woman aged 50 to 60 with renal cell carcinoma. Sample: blood, taken from a patient whose treatment included radiotherapy and nephrectomy. V gene TRBV9 combines with J gene TRBJ1-3, with 7 positions matching TRBD1. DNA for the CDR3: TGTGCCAGCAGCGTAGAAGAACAGGGGTCTGGAAACACCATATATTTT. Encoded protein: CASSVEEQGSGNTIYF.